The 22 T cell receptor beta chains below were found in one sample sequenced in a study of T cell responses to AZD1222 COVID-19 vaccine. The protocol was immunoSEQ multiplex PCR, while the TCRdb copy is restricted to in-frame clones and leaves out a portion. The sample shows over 60,000 clones, roughly 84% of them seen only once. Source: peripheral blood, taken on day 0 of AZD1222 vaccination. The receptors were sampled from an adult in good health.

This clone was counted a few times. The chain uses TRBV29-1 and TRBJ1-2, with D maybe TRBD1 (6 bases). V lost 7 bases to trimming and J lost 4 bases, with 16 bases between them. Per the germline V gene, CDR1 is SQVTM and CDR2 is ANQGSEA. This CDR3 has 13 amino acids. CDR3 protein: CSATGFDGYGYTF. The CDR3 DNA reads as TGCAGCGCTACAGGGTTTGATGGCTATGGCTACACCTTC.

V usage is TRBV3-1 (or the pseudogene TRBV3-2) and J usage is TRBJ2-5; TRBD1 matches 7 bases. The ends lost 1 base at V and 5 bases at J; junction bases unmatched: 4. The CDR3 runs to 14 residues. Germline V lookup: CDR1 LGHDT, CDR2 YNNKEL (reference sequence). This CDR3 reads CASSQGQGTETQYF. CDR3 nucleotides: TGTGCCAGCAGCCAAGGACAGGGCACCGAGACCCAGTACTTC.

CDR3 region: CASSLNFLGYGTDTQYF. CDR3 coding DNA: TGCGCCAGCAGCTTGAATTTTTTGGGGTATGGCACAGATACGCAGTATTTT. The rearrangement joins TRBV5-1 to TRBJ2-3; D is uncertain. The CDR3 consists of 17 residues. CDR1 SGHRS and CDR2 YFSETQ come from the germline V gene. V lost 1 base, J lost 1 base, and 16 bases lay in between.

The genes are TRBV12-5 and TRBJ2-5; no definite D call. The CDR3 has 15 amino acids. Germline CDR1 is LGHNT and CDR2 is FRNRAP. The CDR3 sequence: CGPLGRRICQETQYF. The CDR3 DNA sequence: TGTGGGCCCCTCGGCAGGCGCATATGCCAAGAGACCCAGTACTTC.

V usage is TRBV5-1 and J usage is TRBJ1-1; 7 bases agree with TRBD1. V gave up 3 bases and J gave up 4 bases; unmatched junction bases: 6. The CDR3 loop spans 14 amino acids. From germline, CDR1 is SGHRS and CDR2 YFSETQ. CDR3 coding DNA: TGCGCCAGCAGCTCCCCAGGGACAGTCACTGAAGCTTTCTTT. Its protein is CASSSPGTVTEAFF. Complete variable domain (other parts from reference TRBV5-1 and TRBJ1-1): KAGVTQTPRYLIKTRGQQVTLSCSPISGHRSVSWYQQTPGQGLQFLFEYFSETQRNKGNFPGRFSGRQFSNSRSEMNVSTLELGDSALYLCASSSPGTVTEAFFGQGTRLTVV.

This chain uses TRBV28 with TRBJ1-1; no clear D. This CDR3 is 14 amino acids long. Germline CDR1 is MDHEN and CDR2 is SYDVKM. Trimming pared 1 base from V and 2 bases from J, leaving 8 bases between. The CDR3 loop is CASSLYADNTEAFF. In DNA, the CDR3 is TGTGCCAGCAGTTTATACGCGGATAACACTGAAGCTTTCTTT.

The V call is TRBV27, the J call TRBJ1-2, with 10 bases aligning to TRBD1. V shed 6 bases, J shed 3 bases, and the junction held 4 bases outside the gene matches. The CDR3 contains 14 residues. The germline CDR1 and CDR2 sequences are MNHEY and SMNVEV (reference sequence). CDR3 residues: CASRGQGEDYGYTF. The CDR3 DNA reads as TGTGCCAGCAGAGGACAGGGGGAGGACTATGGCTACACCTTC.

This chain joins TRBV30 and TRBJ1-5; no clear D. The CDR3 runs 13 residues. Deletions cut 2 bases from V and 0 bases from J, with 5 bases between. In germline, CDR1 is GTSNPN, CDR2 SVGIG (reference sequence). The CDR3 bases are TGTGCCTGGAGTCTCGATAGCAATCAGCCCCAGCATTTT. Translation gives CAWSLDSNQPQHF. The variable domain in full, with the rest retrieved from reference TRBV30 and TRBJ1-5, is SQTIHQWPATLVQPVGSPLSLECTVEGTSNPNLYWYRQAAGRGLQLLFYSVGIGQISSEVPQNLSASRPQDRQFILSSKKLLLSDSGFYLCAWSLDSNQPQHFGDGTRLSIL.

In this sample, this clone turned up a few times. This chain uses TRBV19 with TRBJ1-3; the D gene is possibly TRBD1 (5 bases). The CDR3 consists of 14 residues. V dropped 2 bases and J dropped 4 bases, with 9 bases sitting between them. Germline CDR1 and CDR2: LNHDA and SQIVND (reference sequence). The DNA for the CDR3 is TGTGCCAGTAGTATAAGGGGTGCCGGAAACACCATATATTTT. This codes for CASSIRGAGNTIYF. Variable domain in full (rest from reference TRBV19 and TRBJ1-3): DGGITQSPKYLFRKEGQNVTLSCEQNLNHDAMYWYRQDPGQGLRLIYYSQIVNDFQKGDIAEGYSVSREKKESFPLTVTSAQKNPTAFYLCASSIRGAGNTIYFGEGSWLTVV.

The CDR3 sequence is CASSLGLDTQYF. The CDR3 DNA sequence: TGTGCCAGCAGTTTAGGGTTAGATACGCAGTATTTT. The chain recombines TRBV28 with TRBJ2-3, with D hard to call. Germline V CDR1 and CDR2: MDHEN, SYDVKM. V gave up 2 bases and J gave up 5 bases, with 5 bases separating them. This CDR3 contains 12 residues.

The CDR3 DNA is TGTGCCAGCAGCCAGTCCGGCAACTATGGCTACACCTTC. Protein: CASSQSGNYGYTF. The rearrangement joins TRBV3-1 (or the pseudogene TRBV3-2) to TRBJ1-2, with unresolved D. The germline CDR1 and CDR2 sequences are LGHDT and YNNKEL (reference sequence). V was clipped by 3 bases and J by 2 bases, with 7 bases between them. The CDR3 extends over 13 amino acids.

The rearrangement joins TRBV30 to TRBJ1-2; no clear D gene. Germline CDR1 and CDR2: GTSNPN and SVGIG (reference sequence). V shed 3 bases and J shed 2 bases, with 7 bases lying between them. The CDR3 spans 12 residues. CDR3 nucleotide sequence: TGTGCCTGGAGAATAAACAACTATGGCTACACCTTC. Translating it yields CAWRINNYGYTF.

The rearrangement joins TRBV5-4 to TRBJ2-3, with 10 bases that match TRBD2. The germline gives CDR1 SGHNT, CDR2 YYREEE (reference sequence). The CDR3 loop spans 17 amino acids. The J segment lost 0 bases and the V segment lost 4 bases, leaving 8 bases of the junction unmatched. The CDR3 region is CASSRRSGGASTDTQYF. The CDR3, as DNA: TGTGCCAGCAGCAGGCGCAGCGGGGGGGCTAGCACAGATACGCAGTATTTT. The full variable domain, with the rest looked up from reference TRBV5-4 and TRBJ2-3, is ETGVTQSPTHLIKTRGQQVTLRCSSQSGHNTVSWYQQALGQGPQFIFQYYREEENGRGNFPPRFSGLQFPNYSSELNVNALELDDSALYLCASSRRSGGASTDTQYFGPGTRLTVL.

V gene TRBV6-1 combines with J gene TRBJ2-1, with D perhaps given as TRBD1 or TRBD2 (5 bases each). This CDR3 contains 12 residues. V lost 2 bases to trimming and J lost 13 bases, with 12 bases between them. CDR1 is MNHNS, CDR2 SASEGT, per germline. This chain's CDR3 is CASSERGRKQFF. Here the CDR3 DNA reads TGTGCCAGCAGTGAAAGGGGACGCAAACAGTTCTTC.

The genes are TRBV2 and TRBJ1-5; no clear D gene. The germline V and J ends were trimmed by 4 bases and 1 base, with 11 bases remaining between them. Germline V CDR1 and CDR2: SNHLY, FYNNEI. The CDR3 is 15 residues long. As DNA, the CDR3 is TGTGCCAGCAGTGGAGAGTTGTACAGCAATCAGCCCCAGCATTTT. Protein sequence: CASSGELYSNQPQHF.

This clone was found once. The rearrangement uses TRBV28 and TRBJ2-5; 8 nucleotides agree with TRBD1. V shed 3 bases and J 3 bases; nucleotides not matched to a gene: 3. Germline V gives CDR1 MDHEN, CDR2 SYDVKM. This CDR3 is 14 amino acids long. CDR3 residues: CASSFIQGEETQYF. In DNA, the CDR3 is TGTGCCAGCAGTTTTATACAGGGGGAAGAGACCCAGTACTTC.

The rearrangement links TRBV5-4 to TRBJ1-6; D unresolved. Germline CDR1 is SGHNT and CDR2 is YYREEE (reference sequence). The CDR3 extends over 15 amino acids. The V end lost 4 bases, the J end lost 7 bases, and 15 bases lay between the germline ends. This chain's CDR3 is CASSPAGNKNSPLHF. Written as DNA, the CDR3 is TGTGCCAGCAGCCCGGCGGGCAACAAGAATTCACCCCTCCACTTT.

The chain recombines TRBV7-9 with TRBJ2-7; D not certain. The CDR3 sequence is 13 residues long. Deletions cut 2 bases from V and 6 bases from J, with 11 bases between. Germline assignment: CDR1 SEHNR and CDR2 FQNEAQ (reference sequence). DNA for the CDR3: TGTGCCAGCAGCTTATACGGTGGGGTCGAGCAGTACTTC. Encoded protein: CASSLYGGVEQYF.

The rearrangement links TRBV5-1 to TRBJ2-1; TRBD2 might be the D (6 bases). Trimming removed 3 bases from V and 6 bases from J, with 10 bases in between. This CDR3 region has 13 residues. CDR1 SGHRS and CDR2 YFSETQ come from the germline V gene. The CDR3 reads CASSSGRGNEQFF. CDR3 nucleotide sequence: TGCGCCAGCAGCTCAGGGCGGGGCAATGAGCAGTTCTTC.

This chain links TRBV5-1 with TRBJ1-4; D gene uncertain. In germline, CDR1 is SGHRS, CDR2 YFSETQ. The CDR3 is made up of 13 amino acids. V lost 4 bases and J 3 bases, leaving 7 bases between the germline ends. DNA of the CDR3: TGCGCCAGCAGCCGAGGAGCTAATGAAAAACTGTTTTTT. It translates to CASSRGANEKLFF.

This rearrangement joins TRBV28 to TRBJ1-3; no reliable D call. Germline lookup yields CDR1 MDHEN and CDR2 SYDVKM. CDR3 size: 16 residues. V lost 1 base and J 0 bases, leaving 10 bases between the germline ends. CDR3 nucleotide sequence: TGTGCCAGCAGTTTATACGCCAGTAACTCTGGAAACACCATATATTTT. This translates into CASSLYASNSGNTIYF. Full variable domain (outside the CDR3, taken from reference TRBV28 and TRBJ1-3): DVKVTQSSRYLVKRTGEKVFLECVQDMDHENMFWYRQDPGLGLRLIYFSYDVKMKEKGDIPEGYSVSREKKERFSLILESASTNQTSMYLCASSLYASNSGNTIYFGEGSWLTVV.

CDR3 residues: CASSLRRPYGYTF. The CDR3 nucleotides are TGCGCCAGTAGCCTGCGGCGTCCCTATGGCTACACCTTC. The J gene is TRBJ1-2, the V gene TRBV23-1; no firm D call. TRBV23-1 is noted as an ORF with a role that remains uncertain. This CDR3 spans 13 amino acids. V gave up 9 bases and J gave up 4 bases, with 15 bases separating them.